The subject of this entry is one T cell receptor (beta chain). What it binds is unknown. This record belongs to a study of identical twins. Study conclusions and caveats: Twin sharing of out-of-frame TCR alpha was underestimated by models in monozygotic pairs. Twins' surplus sharing was weaker for beta out-of-frame sequences. Rather than following the same donors, the conclusions depended on cross-sectional statistical analysis.

A universal primer site was added by template switching, and unique molecular identifiers were carried by the cDNA. TCRdb reanalysed the 5' RACE reads using MiXCR and keeps one entry per CDR3 protein. The sample records 1.5 million to 2 million distinct CDR3 sequences, more than 30% being singletons. Sample: cord blood. The sequence was collected from a newborn girl in good health.

CDR3 loop: CASKRRASTDTQYF. CDR3 DNA: TGTGCCAGCAAGAGGCGGGCTAGCACAGATACGCAGTATTTT. The chain uses TRBV27 and TRBJ2-3; D possibly corresponds to TRBD2 (5 bases). The V and J ends lost 7 bases and 0 bases respectively, with 11 bases between them. Per the germline V gene, CDR1 is MNHEY and CDR2 is SMNVEV (reference sequence). This CDR3 comprises 14 residues.